These 9 T cell receptor beta chains were sequenced from one sample in a study of T cell responses to AZD1222 COVID-19 vaccine. Assay used: immunoSEQ multiplex PCR; TCRdb lists only in-frame clones, some missing. There are about 120,000 clones in the sample; around 87% occur only once, and about 10% lies in the top ten. The sample was peripheral blood, taken on day 0 of AZD1222 vaccination. The receptors here all came from an adult in good health.

The sample holds one count of this clone. This chain connects TRBV19 to TRBJ1-2; 8 nucleotides agree with TRBD1. The CDR3 has 16 amino acids. V lost 7 bases and J lost 3; bases outside the gene matches: 13. Per germline, CDR1 LNHDA and CDR2 SQIVND (reference sequence). The CDR3 is CASTSRGAGGDYGYTF. The CDR3 nucleotides are TGTGCCAGTACCTCCCGAGGGGCAGGGGGCGACTATGGCTACACCTTC.

The genes are TRBV2 and TRBJ1-1; D is undetermined. CDR3 length: 12 residues. V was trimmed by 7 bases and J by 1 base, leaving 7 bases between them. Germline V gives CDR1 SNHLY, CDR2 FYNNEI. The CDR3 loop reads CASTWTNTEAFF. CDR3 nucleotide sequence: TGTGCCAGCACTTGGACGAACACTGAAGCTTTCTTT.

V and J are TRBV7-2 and TRBJ2-1; TRBD2 is a possible D gene (5 bases). CDR3 length: 16 amino acids. Germline assignment: CDR1 SGHTA and CDR2 FQGNSA. V shed 0 bases and J shed 0 bases, with 9 bases lying between them. In nucleotides, the CDR3 is TGTGCCAGCAGCTTAGCCGGGGTTAGCTCCTACAATGAGCAGTTCTTC. Protein product: CASSLAGVSSYNEQFF.

V is TRBV28 and J is TRBJ2-6, with 9 bases identical to TRBD1. V lost 6 bases to trimming and J lost 2 bases; unmatched junction nucleotides: 5. CDR3 length: 16 residues. The germline V gene encodes CDR1 MDHEN and CDR2 SYDVKM. CDR3 region: CASRVQGATGANVLTF. The CDR3 DNA reads TGTGCCAGCAGAGTACAGGGGGCTACTGGGGCCAACGTCCTGACTTTC.

The rearrangement uses TRBV12-3 or TRBV12-4 and TRBJ1-1; no clear D. The CDR3 length is 12 residues. The V end was cut by 3 bases, the J end by 7 bases, with 9 bases between. The CDR3 protein is CASSFWSGEAFF. The CDR3 DNA follows: TGTGCCAGCAGTTTTTGGTCCGGTGAAGCTTTCTTT.

The chain is built from TRBV19 and TRBJ2-7; TRBD2 aligns across 8 bases. This CDR3 has 15 residues. Germline V lookup: CDR1 LNHDA, CDR2 SQIVND (reference sequence). V lost 1 base to trimming and J lost 0 bases; unmatched junction nucleotides: 2. The CDR3 DNA follows: TGTGCCAGTAGTATAGGGCGGGGGGCCTCCTACGAGCAGTACTTC. Its translation: CASSIGRGASYEQYF.

The chain employs TRBV19 and TRBJ1-1, with TRBD1 matching over 11 bases. Trimming removed 7 bases from V and 5 bases from J; junction bases left unmatched: 9. The CDR3 sequence is 15 residues long. From germline, CDR1 is LNHDA and CDR2 SQIVND (reference sequence). Written as DNA, the CDR3 is TGTGCCAGTAACCGGGACAGGGGGGTTCGAACTGAAGCTTTCTTT. This encodes CASNRDRGVRTEAFF.

In this sample, this clone turned up a few times. The J gene is TRBJ2-7, the V gene TRBV5-1, with D possibly matching TRBD1 (5 bases). Germline CDR1 is SGHRS and CDR2 is YFSETQ. Trimming took off 0 bases at V and 3 bases at J, with 13 bases between the two ends. The CDR3 loop spans 15 amino acids. CDR3 nucleotides: TGCGCCAGCAGCTTGGAAGCAGGGATCTACTACGAGCAGTACTTC. It translates to CASSLEAGIYYEQYF.

V and J are TRBV19 and TRBJ1-2; D possibly corresponds to TRBD1 (6 bases). Looked up from germline, CDR1 is LNHDA and CDR2 is SQIVND (reference sequence). V was trimmed by 6 bases and J by 8 bases, leaving 16 bases between them. The CDR3 consists of 13 residues. Here the CDR3 reads CASRGDRLLGYTF. As DNA, the CDR3 is TGTGCCAGTAGAGGCGACAGGCTGCTGGGCTACACCTTC.